At least ten counts were recorded for the clone carrying this T cell receptor beta chain. From roughly 10 ml of fresh peripheral blood, PBMCs were isolated. Trimming took off 10 bases at V and 1 base at J, with 12 bases between the two ends. The CDR3 is 13 residues long. Germline V lookup: CDR1 SNHLY, CDR2 FYNNEI. This specimen belongs to a study of T cells in Graves' hyperthyroidism and ophthalmopathy. Amplification of TCR beta CDR3 regions was performed using RNA transcripts as template. HTBI primers drove first-round RT-PCR of the TCR CDR3. TCRdb called the multiplex PCR reads again in MiXCR, with one record for every CDR3 protein. The table has around 600,000 distinct CDR3 sequences, 15% to 19% seen once.

The sequencing sample was made of blood. This receptor was taken from a woman in her twenties or thirties with Graves' hyperthyroidism. This chain links TRBV2 with TRBJ2-3, with D possibly called TRBD1 or TRBD2 (5 bases each). CDR3 bases: TGTGCCACTGTTAGGGGAGGCACAGATACGCAGTATTTT. Translated: CATVRGGTDTQYF.